Only a few counts were recorded for the clone carrying this T cell receptor (beta chain). Antigen: not known. This specimen belongs to a study of a mutant IDH1 vaccine in newly diagnosed glioma. Here immunoSEQ multiplex PCR was the method, and the copy in TCRdb shows in-frame clones only, minus some. The sample includes some 30,000 clones, around 87% seen only once; the top ten take less than 25%. Germline lookup yields CDR1 SQVTM and CDR2 ANQGSEA. The V end was cut by 7 bases, the J end by 1 base, with 13 bases between. The CDR3 is 13 amino acids. Indicated time point: week 11, during vaccination. Topical imiquimod was applied with each vaccine dose, which held 300 ug of mutant IDH1 20-mer peptide.

Sequencing used PBMCs, obtained from a glioma patient whose treatment included an IDH1 peptide vaccine. This TCR derives from a man younger than 35 with glioma. This chain uses TRBV29-1 with TRBJ1-1; perhaps TRBD1 as D (5 bases). The CDR3: CSAYWGTNTEAFF. The CDR3 DNA reads as TGCAGCGCCTACTGGGGGACGAACACTGAAGCTTTCTTT.